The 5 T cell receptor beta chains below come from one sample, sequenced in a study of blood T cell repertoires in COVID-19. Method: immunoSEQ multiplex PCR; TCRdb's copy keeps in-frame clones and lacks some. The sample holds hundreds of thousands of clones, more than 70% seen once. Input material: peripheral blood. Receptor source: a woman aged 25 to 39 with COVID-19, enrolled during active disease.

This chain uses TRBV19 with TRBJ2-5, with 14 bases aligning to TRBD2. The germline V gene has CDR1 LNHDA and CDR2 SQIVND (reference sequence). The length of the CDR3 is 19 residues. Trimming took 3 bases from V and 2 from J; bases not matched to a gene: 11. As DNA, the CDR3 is TGTGCCAGTAGTATCGCCCGACTAGCGGGAGGGGGTCCTCAAGAGACCCAGTACTTC. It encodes CASSIARLAGGGPQETQYF. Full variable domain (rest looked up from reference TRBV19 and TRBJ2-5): DGGITQSPKYLFRKEGQNVTLSCEQNLNHDAMYWYRQDPGQGLRLIYYSQIVNDFQKGDIAEGYSVSREKKESFPLTVTSAQKNPTAFYLCASSIARLAGGGPQETQYFGPGTRLLVL.

This chain's CDR3 is CASSQAERGGQTQYF. The CDR3 region has the DNA TGTGCCAGCAGCCAGGCGGAGCGGGGGGGACAGACCCAGTACTTC. The V and J genes are TRBV4-2 and TRBJ2-5, with TRBD2 identical over 10 bases. The CDR3 totals 15 residues. The V gene's germline CDR1 is LGHNA and CDR2 YNFKEQ. The J segment lost 6 bases and the V segment lost 3 bases, leaving 7 bases of the junction unmatched.

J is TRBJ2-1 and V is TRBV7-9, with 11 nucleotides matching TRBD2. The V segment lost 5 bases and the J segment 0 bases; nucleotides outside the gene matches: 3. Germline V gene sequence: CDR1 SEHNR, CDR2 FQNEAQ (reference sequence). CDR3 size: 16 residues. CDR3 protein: CASSGSGGDSYNEQFF. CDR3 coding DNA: TGTGCCAGCAGCGGTAGCGGGGGGGACTCCTACAATGAGCAGTTCTTC.

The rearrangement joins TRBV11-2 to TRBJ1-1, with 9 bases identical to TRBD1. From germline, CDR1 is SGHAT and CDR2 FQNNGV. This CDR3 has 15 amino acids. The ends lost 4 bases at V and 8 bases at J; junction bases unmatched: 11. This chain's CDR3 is CASSSYRGRFPEAFF. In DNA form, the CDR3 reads TGTGCCAGCAGCTCTTACAGGGGGCGTTTTCCCGAAGCTTTCTTT.

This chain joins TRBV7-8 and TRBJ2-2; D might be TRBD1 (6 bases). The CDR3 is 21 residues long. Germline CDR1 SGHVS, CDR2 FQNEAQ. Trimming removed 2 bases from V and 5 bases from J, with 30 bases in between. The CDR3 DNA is TGTGCCAGCAGCTTACGGTCTATCCGGCCACACAGGGAGCTAGAAACCGGGGAGCTGTTTTTT. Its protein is CASSLRSIRPHRELETGELFF.